The clone carrying this T cell receptor (beta chain) is labeled medium-sized based on frequency. Libraries were made by iRepertoire multiplex PCR with TCR subtype-specific primers for bulk and single-cell sequencing. TCRdb re-analyzed the multiplex PCR reads; it lists each CDR3 protein once, without DNA. The sample includes about 5,000 distinct CDR3 sequences. This sample stems from a study of T cells in severe cutaneous drug reactions. CDR3 length: 14 amino acids. In germline, CDR1 is SEHNR, CDR2 FQNEAQ (reference sequence). The donors had carbamazepine-induced Stevens-Johnson syndrome or toxic epidermal necrolysis.

The rearrangement links TRBV7-9 to TRBJ2-3; the TCRdb D gene call, TRBD1, has no DNA to confirm it. Sequenced: PBMCs. The sequence derives from a human donor with a severe cutaneous adverse drug reaction. CDR3 amino acids: CASSFQGTTDTQYF.